The clone carrying this T cell receptor (beta chain) was counted at least ten times. The antigen remains unidentified. The sample comes from a study of T cells in Graves' hyperthyroidism and ophthalmopathy. Whole-study findings and limits: Blood also contained most expanded thyroid clonotypes above 0.001.

What was amplified from RNA transcripts were TCR beta CDR3 regions. HTBI primers were the set used in a first-round RT-PCR of the TCR CDR3. TCRdb reprocessed the multiplex PCR reads with MiXCR, giving one entry per CDR3 protein. The sample has about 210,000 distinct CDR3 sequences, about 16% seen once. This clonotype was sampled from a man between 35 and 55 years old with Graves' hyperthyroidism. The source material was blood.

CDR3 bases: TGCGCCAGCAGCCAAGCTTGGGGCAATCAGCCCCAGCATTTT. Encoded protein: CASSQAWGNQPQHF. This chain links TRBV4-3 with TRBJ1-5; D is undetermined. The germline V and J ends were trimmed by 1 base and 2 bases, with 6 bases remaining between them. CDR3 length: 14 amino acids. Germline CDR1 LGHNA, CDR2 YSLEER.